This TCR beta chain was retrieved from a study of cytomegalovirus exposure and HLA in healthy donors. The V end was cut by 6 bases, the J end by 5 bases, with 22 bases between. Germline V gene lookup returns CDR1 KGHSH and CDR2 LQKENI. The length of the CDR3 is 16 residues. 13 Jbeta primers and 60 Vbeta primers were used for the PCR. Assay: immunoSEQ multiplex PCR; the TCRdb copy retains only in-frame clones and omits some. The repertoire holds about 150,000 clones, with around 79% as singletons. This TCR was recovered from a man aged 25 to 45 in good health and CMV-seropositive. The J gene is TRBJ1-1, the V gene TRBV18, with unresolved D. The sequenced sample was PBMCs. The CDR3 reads CASSPGLIAVMTEAFF. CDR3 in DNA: TGTGCCAGCTCGCCCGGCCTCATTGCGGTAATGACTGAAGCTTTCTTT.